Each of the 11 T cell receptor beta chains below was sequenced from the same sample in a study of tumor-infiltrating lymphocytes in primary liver carcinoma. Scientists recovered RNA and DNA together from around 20-30 mg of unsorted bulk tissue. With 400 to 550 ng total RNA as template and a constant-region primer, TCR beta cDNA was made. Investigators got TCR beta libraries out of three nested multiplex PCR rounds, done with slightly modified ARM-PCR. Primers for the first two PCR rounds were TRBV1-TRBV30 forward primers and a C-beta reverse primer (approximately 10 cycles per round). MiXCR, run by TCRdb on the multiplex PCR reads, gives a single entry per CDR3 protein. The sample has approximately 92,000 distinct CDR3 sequences; approximately 68% are singletons. The sample comprised liver tumor tissue from sampling region 5. Subset specified: tumor region T5, tumor centre. Receptors originate from an older woman with primary liver carcinoma and hepatitis B virus infection.

V usage is TRBV6-1 and J usage is TRBJ2-2, with 7 bases lining up with TRBD1. The CDR3 loop spans 14 amino acids. Germline assignment: CDR1 MNHNS and CDR2 SASEGT. Losses at the gene ends were 10 bases for V and 9 bases for J; bases not matched to a gene: 14. The CDR3 nucleotides read TGTGCCATCAGGAGAACAGGGGAAACCTGGGAGCTGTTTTTT. It translates to CAIRRTGETWELFF.

This clonotype was observed once. Being one base from a much bigger clone, this may be a read error. The chain links TRBV14 to TRBJ2-2; TRBD2 is a possible D gene (5 bases). The V gene's germline CDR1 is SGHDN and CDR2 FVKESK. This CDR3 spans 15 amino acids. The CDR3 sequence: CASSQDLGYTGELSF. The CDR3 nucleotides are TGTGCCAGCAGCCAAGATCTGGGGTACACCGGGGAGCTGTCTTTT.

This clonotype was observed many times. This chain connects TRBV28 to TRBJ1-2; tentative D call: TRBD1 (5 bases). Germline V lookup: CDR1 MDHEN, CDR2 SYDVKM. V was cut by 3 bases and J by 4 bases, with 12 bases left in between. The CDR3 covers 14 residues. For the CDR3, the DNA is TGTGCCAGCAGTTTCCAGGGTTATAGCTATGGCTACACCTTC. Its protein is CASSFQGYSYGYTF.

The table lists this clonotype with a count of one. The junction departs from germline at one end; a sequencing error may be responsible. The rearrangement links TRBV6-5 to TRBJ2-3; D is uncertain. The V gene's germline CDR1 is MNHEY and CDR2 SVGAGI. CDR3 length equals 11 residues. CDR3 protein: CASWNTDAQYF. CDR3 DNA sequence: TGTGCCAGCTGGAACACAGATGCGCAGTATTTT.

Worth noting for this clonotype: Sequence at one end of the junction differs from germline and may be a read error. J is TRBJ2-7 and V is TRBV11-2; a weak D match, TRBD1 (7 bases). The CDR3 consists of 13 residues. CDR1 and CDR2 from the germline V gene are SGHAT and FQNNGV. CDR3 region: CASSFQPRGEQYF. The CDR3, as DNA: TGTGCCAGCAGCTTTCAGCCCAGGGGGGAGCAATACTTC.

As concerns this clonotype: Relative to the germline gene, one junction end is altered; a read error may explain this. V and J are TRBV5-6 and TRBJ2-2; weak D call: TRBD1 (6 bases). Germline CDR1 and CDR2: SGHDT and YYEEEE. The CDR3 length is 16 residues. DNA of the CDR3: TGTGCCAGCAGTAGTAGGGGGTTCGGGAACACAGGGGAGCTGTTTTTT. It encodes CASSSRGFGNTGELFF.

On this clonotype itself: One junction end does not reproduce the germline sequence, and a read error may be involved. The rearrangement links TRBV11-2 to TRBJ2-1; D not resolved. The CDR3 consists of 14 residues. Per the germline V gene, CDR1 is SGHAT and CDR2 is FQNNGV. The chain's CDR3 is CPSTLAARNDEQFF. The CDR3, as DNA: TGTCCCAGCACCTTAGCCGCGAGGAACGATGAGCAGTTCTTC.

The DNA of the CDR3 is TGTGCCAGCAGCCCTATACTAGCGGGAGTGCGCGATACGCAGTATTTT. This encodes CASSPILAGVRDTQYF. This rearrangement joins TRBV7-9 to TRBJ2-3, with 11 bases identical to TRBD2. Germline V gene lookup returns CDR1 SEHNR and CDR2 FQNEAQ (reference sequence). The CDR3 totals 16 residues. Trimming took 5 bases from V and 6 from J; bases not matched to a gene: 10. Complete variable domain (other parts from reference TRBV7-9 and TRBJ2-3): DTGVSQNPRHKITKRGQNVTFRCDPISEHNRLYWYRQTLGQGPEFLTYFQNEAQLEKSRLLSDRFSAERPKGSFSTLEIQRTEQGDSAMYLCASSPILAGVRDTQYFGPGTRLTVL.

The V gene is TRBV28, the J gene TRBJ1-2, with 7 bases identical to TRBD1. The CDR3 totals 15 residues. V lost 6 bases and J lost 3; bases outside the gene matches: 10. The germline V gene encodes CDR1 MDHEN and CDR2 SYDVKM. The CDR3 region is CASSQGGGYDYGYTF. The CDR3 DNA sequence: TGTGCCAGCAGCCAGGGGGGGGGCTACGACTATGGCTACACCTTC.

J is TRBJ2-3 and V is TRBV6-6, with a tentative D call TRBD2 (6 bases). Per the germline V gene, CDR1 is MNHNY and CDR2 is SVGAGI (reference sequence). This CDR3 comprises 15 residues. V was cut by 5 bases and J by 3 bases, with 15 bases left in between. Written as DNA, the CDR3 is TGTGCCAGCAGTCCTCAGGACTACTATACAGATACGCAGTATTTT. Translation gives CASSPQDYYTDTQYF.

This clonotype has ten or more counts. The gene calls are TRBV6-1 and TRBJ1-5; D ambiguous. The ends were cut back, 6 bases at V and 8 bases at J, with 11 bases in the middle. Germline assignment: CDR1 MNHNS and CDR2 SASEGT. The CDR3 contains 12 residues. For the CDR3, the DNA is TGTGCCAGCAGGGACCTGACTAAGCCCCAGCATTTT. Protein product: CASRDLTKPQHF.